This T cell receptor beta chain was recorded in a study of blood T cell repertoires in COVID-19. Deletions cut 6 bases from V and 10 bases from J, with 13 bases between. This CDR3 contains 11 residues. The germline gives CDR1 DFQATT, CDR2 SNEGSKA (reference sequence). Libraries were prepared by immunoSEQ multiplex PCR; TCRdb keeps only in-frame clonotypes and omits some of them. Altogether some 340,000 clones are present, 80% to 90% being singletons, with the ten largest covering approximately 3.1%. Sample: peripheral blood. This TCR derives from a man aged 25 to 45 with active or convalescent COVID-19. The rearrangement uses TRBV20-1 and TRBJ2-1, with a tentative D call TRBD1 (6 bases). DNA for the CDR3: TGCAGTGCGTACAGGGTTCGGGAGCAGTTCTTC. Protein product: CSAYRVREQFF.